The sequence of this T cell receptor (beta chain) was determined in a study of T-cell memory formation after mild COVID-19. This clonotype was seen at least ten times. Its target is unknown. The V gene's germline CDR1 is LGHDT and CDR2 YNNKEL (reference sequence). The CDR3 is 13 amino acids. The ends were cut back, 1 base at V and 9 bases at J, with 10 bases in the middle. Libraries for TCRalpha and TCRbeta carried sample barcodes and unique molecular identifiers via 5'RACE. Each CDR3 protein is one row after TCRdb ran MiXCR on the 5' RACE reads. The sample lists over 250,000 distinct CDR3 sequences; 15% to 20% were seen once. The study's findings and limits: Contracting clones from day 15 to 85 showed balanced CD4/CD8; later expanders favored CD4+. Proof of SARS-CoV-2 specificity was absent for the second-wave clones that crested on day 37.

This clonotype originated in a man younger than 30 who had mild COVID-19 (a few samples of this study predate the infection). Cell type and time point are not known. V is TRBV3-1 and J is TRBJ2-1; TRBD2 is a possible D gene (5 bases). Sequencing was performed on PBMCs or a T cell subset sorted from them (not recorded which). Here the CDR3 reads CASSQGPRVEQFF. CDR3 nucleotide sequence: TGTGCCAGCAGCCAAGGGCCGCGGGTTGAGCAGTTCTTC.